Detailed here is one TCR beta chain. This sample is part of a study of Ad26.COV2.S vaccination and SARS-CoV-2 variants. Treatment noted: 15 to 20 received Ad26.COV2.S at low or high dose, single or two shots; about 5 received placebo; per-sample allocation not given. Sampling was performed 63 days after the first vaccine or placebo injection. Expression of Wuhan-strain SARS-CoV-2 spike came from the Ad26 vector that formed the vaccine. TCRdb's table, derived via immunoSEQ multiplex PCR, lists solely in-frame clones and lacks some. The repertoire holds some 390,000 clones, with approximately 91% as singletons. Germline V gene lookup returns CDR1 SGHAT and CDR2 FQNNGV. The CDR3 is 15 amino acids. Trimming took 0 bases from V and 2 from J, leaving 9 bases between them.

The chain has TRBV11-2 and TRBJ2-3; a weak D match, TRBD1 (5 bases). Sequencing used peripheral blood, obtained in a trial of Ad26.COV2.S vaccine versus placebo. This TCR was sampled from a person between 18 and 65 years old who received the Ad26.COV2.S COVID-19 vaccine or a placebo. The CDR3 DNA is TGTGCCAGCAGCTTAGATCGAGGACACACAGATACGCAGTATTTT. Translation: CASSLDRGHTDTQYF.